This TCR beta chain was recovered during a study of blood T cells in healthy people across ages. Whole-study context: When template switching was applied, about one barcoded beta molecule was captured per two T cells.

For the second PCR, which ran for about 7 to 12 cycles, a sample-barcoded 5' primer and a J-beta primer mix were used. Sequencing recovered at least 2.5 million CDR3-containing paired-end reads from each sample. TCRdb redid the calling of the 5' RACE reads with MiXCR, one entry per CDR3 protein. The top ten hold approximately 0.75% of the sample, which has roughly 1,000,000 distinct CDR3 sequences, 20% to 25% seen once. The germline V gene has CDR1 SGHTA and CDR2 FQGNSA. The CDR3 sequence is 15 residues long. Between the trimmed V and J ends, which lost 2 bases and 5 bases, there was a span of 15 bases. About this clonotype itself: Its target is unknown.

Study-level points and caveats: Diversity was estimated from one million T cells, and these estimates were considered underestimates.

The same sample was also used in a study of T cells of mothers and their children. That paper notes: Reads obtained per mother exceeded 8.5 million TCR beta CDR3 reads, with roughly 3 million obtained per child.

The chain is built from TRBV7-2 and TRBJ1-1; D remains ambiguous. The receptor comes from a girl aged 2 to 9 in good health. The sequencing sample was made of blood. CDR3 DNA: TGTGCCAGCAGCTTACGGGGAACGACCGAGACTGAAGCTTTCTTT. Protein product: CASSLRGTTETEAFF.